This TCR beta chain was retrieved from a study of regulatory T cells in long-lasting Graves disease. The overall study: Less than 3 months of antithyroid drugs had been taken by newly diagnosed Graves' patients. General observations from the study: TRBV28, TRBJ1-2 and TRBJ2-5 emerged as the favored segments in persistent disease.

Time point denoted: newly diagnosed GD, antithyroid drugs for less than 3 months. TCR sequences were obtained from RNA taken from PBMCs. Construction of TCR beta libraries relied on iRepertoire HTBI primers and on Arm-PCR targeting CDR3 regions. Using its own MiXCR run on the multiplex PCR reads, TCRdb lists one record per CDR3 protein. The table shows 350,000 to 450,000 distinct CDR3 sequences, with about 15% occurring only once. In this sample, this clonotype turned up many times. What it recognizes is unknown. This CDR3 spans 15 amino acids. After removal of 3 bases from V and 4 bases from J, the junction contained 7 bases not matched to a gene. Germline CDR1 reads MNHEY; CDR2 reads SVGAGI. This same sample was also taken into another study, of T cells in Graves' hyperthyroidism and ophthalmopathy. As that study records: Diagnoses were established using clinical symptoms, serum thyroxine and TRAb, thyroid ultrasound and orbital computed tomography. Initially, a first-round RT-PCR of the TCR CDR3 employed the HTBI primer set.

The clonotype comes from a woman aged 40 to 50 with Graves disease. The sequencing here drew on peripheral blood mononuclear cells (PBMCs), taken at new diagnosis, from a patient treated with antithyroid drugs. This chain links TRBV6-5 with TRBJ2-3; 7 bases are a match to TRBD2. CDR3 in amino acids: CASSYRASGSDTQYF. CDR3 DNA: TGTGCCAGCAGTTATCGCGCTAGCGGCTCAGATACGCAGTATTTT.